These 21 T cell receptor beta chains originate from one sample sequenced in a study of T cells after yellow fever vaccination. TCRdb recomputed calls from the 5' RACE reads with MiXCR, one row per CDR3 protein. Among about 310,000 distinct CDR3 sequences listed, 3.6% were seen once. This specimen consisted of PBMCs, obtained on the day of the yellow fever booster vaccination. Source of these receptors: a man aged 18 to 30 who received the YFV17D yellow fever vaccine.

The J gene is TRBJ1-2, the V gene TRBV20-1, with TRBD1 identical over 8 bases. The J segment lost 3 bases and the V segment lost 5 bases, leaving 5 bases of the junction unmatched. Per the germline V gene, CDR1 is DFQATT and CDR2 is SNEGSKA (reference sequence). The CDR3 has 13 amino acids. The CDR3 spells CSAPTGADYGYTF. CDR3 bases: TGCAGTGCTCCGACAGGGGCGGACTATGGCTACACCTTC.

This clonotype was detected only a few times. The CDR3 region has the DNA TGTGCCAGCAGCCTAGAGGGCGAGCTACCTACAGATACGCAGTATTTT. Protein product: CASSLEGELPTDTQYF. The rearrangement joins TRBV7-9 to TRBJ2-3, with a tentative D call TRBD2 (5 bases). V was trimmed by 5 bases and J by 3 bases, leaving 18 bases between them. The CDR3 loop spans 16 amino acids. Germline V gene lookup returns CDR1 SEHNR and CDR2 FQNEAQ (reference sequence).

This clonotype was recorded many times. CDR3 bases: TGCAGCGTTGGCCGACAGGGGGCCGATGGCTACACCTTC. The encoded protein is CSVGRQGADGYTF. The chain couples TRBV29-1 to TRBJ1-2, with TRBD1 identical over 10 bases. The V gene's germline CDR1 is SQVTM and CDR2 ANQGSEA. The J segment lost 6 bases and the V segment lost 4 bases, leaving 5 bases of the junction unmatched. This CDR3 comprises 13 residues.

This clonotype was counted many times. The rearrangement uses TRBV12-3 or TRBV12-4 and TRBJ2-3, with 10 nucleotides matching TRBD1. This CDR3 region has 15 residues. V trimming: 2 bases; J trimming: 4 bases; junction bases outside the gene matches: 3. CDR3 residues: CASSLFGTGADTQYF. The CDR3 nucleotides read TGTGCCAGCAGTTTATTTGGGACAGGGGCAGATACGCAGTATTTT.

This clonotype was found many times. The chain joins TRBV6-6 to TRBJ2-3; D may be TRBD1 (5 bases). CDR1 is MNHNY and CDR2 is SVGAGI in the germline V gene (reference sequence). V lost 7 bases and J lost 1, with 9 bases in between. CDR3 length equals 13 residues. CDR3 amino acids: CASKQGGTDTQYF. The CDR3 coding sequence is TGTGCCAGCAAGCAAGGGGGCACAGATACGCAGTATTTT.

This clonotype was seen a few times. The CDR3 DNA sequence: TGTGCCAGCAGTAGTCCGCGGGGGCGCGGAACTGAAGCTTTCTTT. This translates into CASSSPRGRGTEAFF. V gene TRBV6-2 or TRBV6-3 combines with J gene TRBJ1-1; D is possibly TRBD1 (6 bases). Germline loops: CDR1 MNHEY, CDR2 SVGEGT. V was pared by 5 bases and J by 5 bases, with 18 bases between. The CDR3 covers 15 residues.

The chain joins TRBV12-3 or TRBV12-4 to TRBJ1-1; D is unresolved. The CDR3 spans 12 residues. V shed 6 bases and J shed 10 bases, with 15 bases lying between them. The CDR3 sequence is CASSPKGIRAFF. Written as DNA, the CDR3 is TGTGCCAGCAGCCCAAAAGGCATCCGAGCTTTCTTT.

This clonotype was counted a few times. The CDR3 DNA reads as TGTGCCAGCAGCCAGACAGGGGACACCTACAATGAGCAGTTCTTC. Amino acids: CASSQTGDTYNEQFF. The rearrangement links TRBV5-4 to TRBJ2-1, with 8 bases lining up with TRBD1. The germline gives CDR1 SGHNT, CDR2 YYREEE (reference sequence). The junction had 5 bases not matched to a gene; V was cut back by 4 bases and J by 2 bases. The CDR3 loop spans 15 amino acids. Supplemented by reference TRBV5-4 and TRBJ2-1, the full variable domain reads ETGVTQSPTHLIKTRGQQVTLRCSSQSGHNTVSWYQQALGQGPQFIFQYYREEENGRGNFPPRFSGLQFPNYSSELNVNALELDDSALYLCASSQTGDTYNEQFFGPGTRLTVL.

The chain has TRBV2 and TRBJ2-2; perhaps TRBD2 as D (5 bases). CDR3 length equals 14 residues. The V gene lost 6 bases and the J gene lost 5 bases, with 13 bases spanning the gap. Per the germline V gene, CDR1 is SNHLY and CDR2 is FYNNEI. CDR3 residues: CASSGVVGTGELFF. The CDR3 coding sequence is TGTGCCAGCAGCGGGGTTGTGGGAACCGGGGAGCTGTTTTTT.

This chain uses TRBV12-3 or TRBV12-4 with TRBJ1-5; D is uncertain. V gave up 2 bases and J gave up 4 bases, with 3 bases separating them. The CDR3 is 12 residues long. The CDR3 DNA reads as TGTGCCAGCAGTTTAAAGAATCAGCCCCAGCATTTT. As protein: CASSLKNQPQHF.

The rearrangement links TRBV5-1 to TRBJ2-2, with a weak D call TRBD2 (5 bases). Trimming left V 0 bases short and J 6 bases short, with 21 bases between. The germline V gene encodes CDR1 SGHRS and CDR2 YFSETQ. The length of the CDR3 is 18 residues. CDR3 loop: CASSLALATLKDPGELFF. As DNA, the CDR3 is TGCGCCAGCAGCTTGGCCCTAGCTACCCTGAAAGATCCCGGGGAGCTGTTTTTT.

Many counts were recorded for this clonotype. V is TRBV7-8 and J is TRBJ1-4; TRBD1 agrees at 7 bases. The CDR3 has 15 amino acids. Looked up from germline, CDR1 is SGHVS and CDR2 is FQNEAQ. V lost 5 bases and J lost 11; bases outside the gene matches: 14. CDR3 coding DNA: TGTGCCAGCAGCCTCGGGACAGCTGCCTGGGGGAAACTGTTTTTT. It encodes CASSLGTAAWGKLFF.

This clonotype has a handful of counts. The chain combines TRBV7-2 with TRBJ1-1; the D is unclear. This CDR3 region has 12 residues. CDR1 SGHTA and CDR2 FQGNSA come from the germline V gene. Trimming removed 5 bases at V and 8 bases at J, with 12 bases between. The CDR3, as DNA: TGTGCCAGCAGCCACACCTGGGCCGAAGCTTTCTTT. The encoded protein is CASSHTWAEAFF.

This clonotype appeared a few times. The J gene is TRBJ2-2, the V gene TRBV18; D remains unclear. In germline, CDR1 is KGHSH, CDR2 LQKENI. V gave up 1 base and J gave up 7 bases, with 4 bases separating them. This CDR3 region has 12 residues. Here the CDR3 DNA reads TGTGCCAGCTCACCACTACGCGGGGAGCTGTTTTTT. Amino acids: CASSPLRGELFF.

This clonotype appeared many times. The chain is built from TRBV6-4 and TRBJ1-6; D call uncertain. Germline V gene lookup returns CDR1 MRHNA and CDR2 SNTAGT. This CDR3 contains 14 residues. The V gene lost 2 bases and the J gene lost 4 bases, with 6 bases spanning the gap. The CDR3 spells CASSDNGYNSPLHF. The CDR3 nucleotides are TGTGCCAGCAGTGACAACGGGTATAATTCACCCCTCCACTTT.

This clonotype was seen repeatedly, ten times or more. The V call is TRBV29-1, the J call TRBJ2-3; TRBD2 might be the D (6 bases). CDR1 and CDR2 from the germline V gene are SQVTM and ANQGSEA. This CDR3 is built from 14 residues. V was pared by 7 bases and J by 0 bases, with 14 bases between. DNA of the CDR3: TGCAGCGGAGGTGGAGGGTCTAGCACAGATACGCAGTATTTT. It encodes CSGGGGSSTDTQYF.

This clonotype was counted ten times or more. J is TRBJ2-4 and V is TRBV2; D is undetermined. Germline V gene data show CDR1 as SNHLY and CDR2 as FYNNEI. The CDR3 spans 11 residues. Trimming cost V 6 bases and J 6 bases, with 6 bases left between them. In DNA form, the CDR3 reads TGTGCCAGCAGGGGCGCAAACATTCAGTACTTC. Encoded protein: CASRGANIQYF.

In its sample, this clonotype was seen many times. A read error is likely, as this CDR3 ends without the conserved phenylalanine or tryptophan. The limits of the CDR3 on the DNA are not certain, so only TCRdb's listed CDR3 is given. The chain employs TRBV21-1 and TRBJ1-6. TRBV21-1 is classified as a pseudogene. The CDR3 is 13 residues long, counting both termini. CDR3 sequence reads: CASSRRGGSPLHL.

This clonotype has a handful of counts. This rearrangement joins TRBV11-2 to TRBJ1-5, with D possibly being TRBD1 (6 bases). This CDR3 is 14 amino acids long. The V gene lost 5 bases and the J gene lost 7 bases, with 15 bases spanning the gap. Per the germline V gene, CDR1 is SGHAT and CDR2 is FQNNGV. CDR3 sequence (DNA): TGTGCCAGCAGCGGGGCAGGGGCCCGGCAGCCCCAGCATTTT. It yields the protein CASSGAGARQPQHF.

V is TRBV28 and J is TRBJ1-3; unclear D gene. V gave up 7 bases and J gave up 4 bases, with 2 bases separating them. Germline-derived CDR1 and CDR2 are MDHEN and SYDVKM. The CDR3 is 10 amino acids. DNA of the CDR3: TGTGCCAGCACGGGAAACACCATATATTTT. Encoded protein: CASTGNTIYF.

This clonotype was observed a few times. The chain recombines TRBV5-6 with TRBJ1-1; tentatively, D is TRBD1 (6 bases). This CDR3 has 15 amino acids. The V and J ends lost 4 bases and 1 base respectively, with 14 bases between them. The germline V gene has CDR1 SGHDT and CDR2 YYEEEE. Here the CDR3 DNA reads TGTGCCAGCAGCCCGGACCCAGGGGCGAACACTGAAGCTTTCTTT. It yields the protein CASSPDPGANTEAFF.